A single sample gave rise to the 24 T cell receptor beta chains below, sequenced in a study of breast tumors, draining lymph nodes, adjacent tissues. TCRdb re-called the multiplex PCR reads through MiXCR, storing one row per CDR3 protein. There are 130,000 or so distinct CDR3 sequences in the sample; approximately 20% occur only once, and under 3% lies in the top ten. Samples came from axillary lymph nodes draining the breast cancer. The material sequenced was axillary lymph node tissue. Receptors originate from a female donor with breast cancer. Some clones in this sample may be carry-over from other donors' samples.

For this clonotype: A read error may be the cause here, since a much bigger clone is one base away. The rearrangement joins TRBV10-1 to TRBJ2-2, with 9 nucleotides matching TRBD2. The CDR3 covers 14 residues. Germline V gene data show CDR1 as WNHNN and CDR2 as SYGVQD (reference sequence). The CDR3 is CASRAGGRTGELLF. CDR3 nucleotide sequence: TGCGCCAGCAGAGCGGGAGGTCGGACCGGGGAGCTGCTTTTT.

This clonotype was seen repeatedly, ten times or more. The junction differs from germline at one of its ends, possibly a read error. This chain joins TRBV4-1 and TRBJ2-3; 15 bases map to TRBD2. There are 15 residues in the CDR3. In germline, CDR1 is MGHRA, CDR2 YSYEKL. CDR3 sequence: CASRQGTSGGDTQYF. DNA of the CDR3: TGCGCCAGCAGACAAGGGACTAGCGGGGGGGATACGCAGTATTTT.

Ten or more counts support this clonotype. J is TRBJ2-7 and V is TRBV11-1, with 7 bases that match TRBD1. Trimming cost V 4 bases and J 1 base; bases outside gene matches: 4. The CDR3 has 14 amino acids. Germline V gene data show CDR1 as SGHAT and CDR2 as FQDESV (reference sequence). In DNA form, the CDR3 reads TGTGCCAGCAGCTCCCGACAGGGATCCTACGAGCAGTACTTC. Its translation: CASSSRQGSYEQYF.

This clonotype was recorded a few times. The chain links TRBV2 to TRBJ2-7; 7 bases align to TRBD2. This CDR3 spans 22 amino acids. V shed 3 bases and J 2 bases; nucleotides not matched to a gene: 28. Germline V gene sequence: CDR1 SNHLY, CDR2 FYNNEI. The CDR3 here is CASSDSRNPGPGGREWTYEQYF. The CDR3 DNA is TGTGCCAGCAGTGATTCTCGGAACCCAGGACCGGGAGGACGGGAGTGGACCTACGAGCAGTACTTC.

Concerning this clonotype: Just one base apart from a much larger clone, this may be a read error. The chain is built from TRBV5-1 and TRBJ2-2; TRBD1 agrees at 7 bases. Germline V CDR1 and CDR2: SGHRS, YFSETQ. CDR3 length: 16 amino acids. The trim removed 3 bases at V and 3 bases at J, leaving 8 bases unmatched. The CDR3 reads CASSWGQGVDTGELFF. For the CDR3, the DNA is TGCGCCAGCAGCTGGGGGCAGGGGGTAGACACCGGGGAGCTGTTTTTT.

The chain combines TRBV9 with TRBJ1-3; D remains unclear. Per the germline V gene, CDR1 is SGDLS and CDR2 is YYNGEE. The CDR3 consists of 14 residues. Trimming took off 4 bases at V and 0 bases at J, with 8 bases between the two ends. CDR3 amino acids: CASSPTTSGNTIYF. The CDR3 DNA sequence: TGTGCCAGCAGCCCAACGACCTCTGGAAACACCATATATTTT.

With regard to this clonotype: A much larger clone sits a single nucleotide away, making a read error possible. Here the CDR3 omits its conserved ending phenylalanine or tryptophan, so a read error is the likely source. The chain combines TRBV5-4 with TRBJ2-5; TRBD1 matches at 7 bases. CDR3 length equals 14 residues. The V gene end was trimmed by 0 bases and the J gene end by 2 bases; junction bases not matched to a gene: 1. The germline gives CDR1 SGHNT, CDR2 YYREEE (reference sequence). Here the CDR3 reads CASSLGDRQETQYL. In nucleotides, the CDR3 is TGTGCCAGCAGCTTGGGGGACAGACAAGAGACCCAGTACCTC.

As to this clonotype: It may be a read error: a sequence one base away is much more abundant. The chain carries TRBV2 and TRBJ2-2, with a tentative D call TRBD1 (6 bases). CDR1 is SNHLY and CDR2 is FYNNEI in the germline V gene. The CDR3 is made up of 15 amino acids. The CDR3 here is CASGEIGGTGGELFF. In DNA form, the CDR3 reads TGTGCCAGCGGTGAAATAGGGGGTACGGGCGGGGAGCTGTTTTTT.

The sample holds many counts of this clonotype. This CDR3 is CASSLAAGTYNEQFF. For the CDR3, the DNA is TGTGCCAGCAGCTTAGCTGCGGGAACATACAATGAGCAGTTCTTC. This chain connects TRBV7-2 to TRBJ2-1; the D gene is possibly TRBD2 (6 bases). V shed 0 bases and J shed 4 bases, with 10 bases lying between them. The CDR3 length is 15 residues. The germline V gene has CDR1 SGHTA and CDR2 FQGNSA.

Points on this clonotype: A single base separates this from a much larger clone, so it may be a read error. No conserved phenylalanine or tryptophan is present at the end of the CDR3, so a read error is the likely explanation. This chain uses TRBV27 with TRBJ2-7; 7 bases are shared with TRBD2. The V segment lost 5 bases and the J segment 4 bases; nucleotides outside the gene matches: 14. CDR1 MNHEY and CDR2 SMNVEV come from the germline V gene (reference sequence). There are 16 residues in the CDR3. This CDR3 is CASSPASSPAGYEQYL. CDR3 DNA sequence: TGTGCCAGCAGTCCCGCTTCAAGCCCAGCGGGGTACGAGCAGTACCTC.

This clonotype was counted ten times or more. The V and J genes are TRBV20-1 and TRBJ2-1; no firm D call. Germline CDR1 is DFQATT and CDR2 is SNEGSKA (reference sequence). With 3 bases removed from V and 8 bases from J, the gap between germline ends came to 11 bases. This CDR3 contains 12 residues. CDR3 coding DNA: TGCAGTGCTAGGTGGCAGTCCGATGAGCAGTTCTTC. Its protein product is CSARWQSDEQFF.

The sample holds many counts of this clonotype. The genes are TRBV5-1 and TRBJ2-1; the match to TRBD2 covers 7 bases. The CDR3 runs to 16 residues. Germline V gene lookup returns CDR1 SGHRS and CDR2 YFSETQ. J gave up 0 bases and V 2 bases, and 5 bases lay outside the gene matches. The CDR3 reads CASSFSSGFSYNEQFF. DNA of the CDR3: TGCGCCAGCAGCTTTTCTAGCGGATTCTCCTACAATGAGCAGTTCTTC.

Notes on this clonotype: This may come from a read error, since a much larger clone is one base off. The CDR3 does not close with the conserved phenylalanine or tryptophan, likely indicating a read error. DNA for the CDR3: TGTGCCAGCAGCCGATCCGGACAGGGGCAAAACGAGCAGTACTCC. As protein: CASSRSGQGQNEQYS. This chain uses TRBV27 with TRBJ2-7; 9 bases are shared with TRBD1. The CDR3 extends over 15 amino acids. V lost 6 bases, J lost 5 bases, and 11 bases stayed unmatched. CDR1 is MNHEY and CDR2 is SMNVEV in the germline V gene (reference sequence).

In this sample, this clonotype turned up many times. The chain combines TRBV30 with TRBJ2-7, with 9 bases matching TRBD1. V gave up 0 bases and J gave up 1 base; unmatched junction bases: 10. Germline V CDR1 and CDR2: GTSNPN, SVGIG (reference sequence). The CDR3 extends over 17 amino acids. The CDR3 nucleotides read TGTGCCTGGAGTGTAAATTGGCTAGGGACAGGGTCCTACGAGCAGTACTTC. Protein sequence: CAWSVNWLGTGSYEQYF. Complete variable domain (other parts from reference TRBV30 and TRBJ2-7): SQTIHQWPATLVQPVGSPLSLECTVEGTSNPNLYWYRQAAGRGLQLLFYSVGIGQISSEVPQNLSASRPQDRQFILSSKKLLLSDSGFYLCAWSVNWLGTGSYEQYFGPGTRLTVT.

Turning to this clonotype: An end of the junction differs from the germline gene, which may be a read error. This chain uses TRBV5-4 with TRBJ2-1, with D hard to call. The CDR3 runs 12 residues. Germline CDR1 and CDR2: SGHNT and YYREEE (reference sequence). The CDR3 region is CACSPRDNEQFF. The CDR3 nucleotides read TGTGCCTGCAGCCCGAGAGACAATGAGCAGTTCTTC.

There are many counts of this clonotype. This chain uses TRBV10-3 with TRBJ2-7, with 7 bases lining up with TRBD2. CDR3 length equals 15 residues. Trimming removed 10 bases from V and 2 bases from J; junction bases left unmatched: 14. The germline V gene encodes CDR1 ENHRY and CDR2 SYGVKD. Written as DNA, the CDR3 is TGTGCCAGCTCTAGGGGTGGACTAGACGCCTACGAGCAGTACTTC. Residues: CASSRGGLDAYEQYF.

The chain employs TRBV9 and TRBJ1-5; TRBD1 matches 12 bases. The CDR3 consists of 15 residues. V was clipped by 3 bases and J by 6 bases; unmatched bases: 4. CDR1 and CDR2 (germline): SGDLS, YYNGEE. CDR3 in amino acids: CASSAGTGGFQPQHF. CDR3 nucleotide sequence: TGTGCCAGCAGCGCGGGGACAGGGGGCTTTCAGCCCCAGCATTTT.

This clonotype showed up just once. This chain uses TRBV28 with TRBJ2-5, with a tentative D call TRBD2 (6 bases). Per the germline V gene, CDR1 is MDHEN and CDR2 is SYDVKM. CDR3 length: 15 amino acids. Between the trimmed V and J ends, which lost 6 bases and 9 bases, there was a span of 23 bases. The CDR3 loop is CASSPGFGGTFAQYF. The DNA of the CDR3 is TGTGCCAGCAGCCCCGGTTTTGGAGGGACCTTCGCCCAGTACTTC.

This clonotype was found many times. V gene TRBV12-3 or TRBV12-4 combines with J gene TRBJ1-6; D not certain. The CDR3 has 16 residues. The V end lost 3 bases, the J end lost 4 bases, and 13 bases lay between the germline ends. The CDR3 region is CASSLAGQVYNSPLHF. The CDR3 nucleotides are TGTGCCAGCAGTTTGGCGGGCCAGGTATATAATTCACCCCTCCACTTT.

The chain uses TRBV18 and TRBJ2-2; 7 bases map to TRBD1. CDR3 length: 17 residues. The germline gives CDR1 KGHSH, CDR2 LQKENI. With V trimmed by 1 base and J by 1 base, 6 bases remained unmatched. CDR3 protein: CASSPQGAHWNTGELFF. The CDR3 DNA reads TGTGCCAGCTCACCACAGGGGGCGCACTGGAACACCGGGGAGCTGTTTTTT.

This clonotype has a single count. This may arise from a read error, as a much more abundant clone is one base away. V gene TRBV12-5 combines with J gene TRBJ2-3, with D maybe TRBD1 (6 bases). Germline V gene lookup returns CDR1 LGHNT and CDR2 FRNRAP. The CDR3 totals 13 residues. The V and J ends lost 6 bases and 4 bases respectively, with 11 bases between them. Here the CDR3 reads CASGRKGADTQYF. In DNA, the CDR3 is TGTGCTAGTGGCCGGAAGGGGGCAGATACGCAGTATTTT.

This clonotype was counted ten times or more. The rearrangement uses TRBV4-2 and TRBJ2-6, with unresolved D. Trimming removed 0 bases at V and 7 bases at J, with 16 bases between. CDR3 length equals 17 residues. Germline V gene lookup returns CDR1 LGHNA and CDR2 YNFKEQ. The CDR3 region has the DNA TGTGCCAGCAGCCAAGATGGAACAGCCGGAGTTGCCAACGTCCTGACTTTC. This encodes CASSQDGTAGVANVLTF.

The rearrangement uses TRBV11-2 and TRBJ2-5, with D tentatively TRBD1 or TRBD2 (5 bases each). The CDR3 consists of 15 residues. With 7 bases removed from V and 5 bases from J, the gap between germline ends came to 20 bases. CDR1 and CDR2 from the germline V gene are SGHAT and FQNNGV. The chain's CDR3 is CASNVRDVKGETQYF. DNA of the CDR3: TGTGCCAGCAACGTACGGGACGTAAAGGGGGAGACCCAGTACTTC.

Comments on this clonotype: This may stem from a read error, because a much larger clone lies one nucleotide away. The rearrangement links TRBV10-3 to TRBJ2-7; 9 bases agree with TRBD1. The CDR3 contains 13 residues. Germline CDR1 ENHRY, CDR2 SYGVKD. In nucleotides, the CDR3 is TGTGCCATCAGTGTGGACAGGGGCTACAAGCAGTACTTC. Amino acids: CAISVDRGYKQYF.